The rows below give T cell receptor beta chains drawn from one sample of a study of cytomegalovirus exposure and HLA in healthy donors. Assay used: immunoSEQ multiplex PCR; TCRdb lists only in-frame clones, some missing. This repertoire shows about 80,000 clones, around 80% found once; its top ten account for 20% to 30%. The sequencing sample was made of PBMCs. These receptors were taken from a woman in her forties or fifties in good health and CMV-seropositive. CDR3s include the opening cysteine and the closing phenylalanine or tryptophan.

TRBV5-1 CASSFTSGGLYNEQFF
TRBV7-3 CASSLTVKGGRPDTQYF
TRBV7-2 CASSVRDRGHYGYTF
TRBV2 CASSEALGPPRGNEQFF
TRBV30 CAWRTSGRNEQFF
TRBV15 CATGAGADTQYF
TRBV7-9 CSSSLAAGDGYTF
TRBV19 CASSRLVYNEQFF
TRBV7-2 CASSSTGWNEQFF
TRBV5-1 CASSFWSHPHNHEQYF
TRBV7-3 CASSRDMDNSPLHF
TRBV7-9 CASSLKRQGRGYGYTF
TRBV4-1 CASSQGLAGGTLTYEQYF
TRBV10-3 CAISVGDNYGYTF
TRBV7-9 CASSGAGERQPQHF
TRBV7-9 CASNPGKPQETQYF
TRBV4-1 CASSQDTISNPLHF
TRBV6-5 CASSPTLGQPYGYTF
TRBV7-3 CASSLILAREQFF
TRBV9 CASSVARDRGSGELFF
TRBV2 CASSDPVQPQHF
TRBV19 CASRLDRLSGNTIYF
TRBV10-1 CASARRLSNQPQHF
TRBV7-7 CASSRGQNTEAFF
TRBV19 CASSMGSGNSDTQYF
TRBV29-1 CSVEDRVGELFF
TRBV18 CASSSQGATEAFF
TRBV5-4 CASSRGAYNEQFF
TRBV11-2 CASSLETGESPLHF
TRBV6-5 CASSPLEPGELFF
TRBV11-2 CASSPETGNTRSQYF
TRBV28 CASSLQGAGAGELFF
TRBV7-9 CAGTGTTGELFF
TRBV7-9 CASSLKASGGVYNEQFF
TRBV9 CASSGSLGRGTDTQYF
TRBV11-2 CACSQAGETQYF
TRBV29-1 CSVASNTEAFF
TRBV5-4 CASTSTGGAAEQYF
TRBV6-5 CASSWGLAGGGNIQYF
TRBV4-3 CASSQAGSSNQPQHF
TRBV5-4 CASSPGPSTDTQYF
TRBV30 CAWSVLRGYYGYTF
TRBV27 CASSLRESGRAGTQYF
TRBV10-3 CATETSGGAEQFF
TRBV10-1 CASRQDPTGGTLYF
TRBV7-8 CASSLAAWALNEKLFF
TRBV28 CASSPARGGHEQFF
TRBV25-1 CASRETSGRINEQFF
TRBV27 CASSKGPNKNTEAFF
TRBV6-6 CASSYSGGPNTEAFF